This T cell receptor beta chain was identified in a study of T cells after yellow fever vaccination. At the level of the study: Any fraction with a low cell number was prepared using SMART-Seq v4 Ultra Low Input.

Study-wide points: At around 95% for CD4 and roughly 87% for CD8, most primary-vaccination clones showed up again after the booster.

Points on this clonotype: Its antigen remains unknown.

CDR1 and CDR2 (germline): DFQATT, SNEGSKA (reference sequence). V gave up 1 base and J gave up 2 bases, with 14 bases separating them. The CDR3 loop spans 15 amino acids. Universal primer sites and UMIs were introduced during 5'RACE template-switching synthesis of TCR cDNA. TCRdb passed the 5' RACE reads through MiXCR, listing each CDR3 protein once. The table lists some 670,000 distinct CDR3 sequences, approximately 13% of them singletons. The chain couples TRBV20-1 to TRBJ2-5; D is possibly TRBD2 (6 bases). The TCR originated in a man aged 30 to 39 who received the YFV17D yellow fever vaccine. The sequences come from PBMCs, collected on the day of the yellow fever booster vaccination. The CDR3 coding sequence is TGCAGTGCTAGAGGGATAGCGGAGATACAAGAGACCCAGTACTTC. This codes for CSARGIAEIQETQYF.